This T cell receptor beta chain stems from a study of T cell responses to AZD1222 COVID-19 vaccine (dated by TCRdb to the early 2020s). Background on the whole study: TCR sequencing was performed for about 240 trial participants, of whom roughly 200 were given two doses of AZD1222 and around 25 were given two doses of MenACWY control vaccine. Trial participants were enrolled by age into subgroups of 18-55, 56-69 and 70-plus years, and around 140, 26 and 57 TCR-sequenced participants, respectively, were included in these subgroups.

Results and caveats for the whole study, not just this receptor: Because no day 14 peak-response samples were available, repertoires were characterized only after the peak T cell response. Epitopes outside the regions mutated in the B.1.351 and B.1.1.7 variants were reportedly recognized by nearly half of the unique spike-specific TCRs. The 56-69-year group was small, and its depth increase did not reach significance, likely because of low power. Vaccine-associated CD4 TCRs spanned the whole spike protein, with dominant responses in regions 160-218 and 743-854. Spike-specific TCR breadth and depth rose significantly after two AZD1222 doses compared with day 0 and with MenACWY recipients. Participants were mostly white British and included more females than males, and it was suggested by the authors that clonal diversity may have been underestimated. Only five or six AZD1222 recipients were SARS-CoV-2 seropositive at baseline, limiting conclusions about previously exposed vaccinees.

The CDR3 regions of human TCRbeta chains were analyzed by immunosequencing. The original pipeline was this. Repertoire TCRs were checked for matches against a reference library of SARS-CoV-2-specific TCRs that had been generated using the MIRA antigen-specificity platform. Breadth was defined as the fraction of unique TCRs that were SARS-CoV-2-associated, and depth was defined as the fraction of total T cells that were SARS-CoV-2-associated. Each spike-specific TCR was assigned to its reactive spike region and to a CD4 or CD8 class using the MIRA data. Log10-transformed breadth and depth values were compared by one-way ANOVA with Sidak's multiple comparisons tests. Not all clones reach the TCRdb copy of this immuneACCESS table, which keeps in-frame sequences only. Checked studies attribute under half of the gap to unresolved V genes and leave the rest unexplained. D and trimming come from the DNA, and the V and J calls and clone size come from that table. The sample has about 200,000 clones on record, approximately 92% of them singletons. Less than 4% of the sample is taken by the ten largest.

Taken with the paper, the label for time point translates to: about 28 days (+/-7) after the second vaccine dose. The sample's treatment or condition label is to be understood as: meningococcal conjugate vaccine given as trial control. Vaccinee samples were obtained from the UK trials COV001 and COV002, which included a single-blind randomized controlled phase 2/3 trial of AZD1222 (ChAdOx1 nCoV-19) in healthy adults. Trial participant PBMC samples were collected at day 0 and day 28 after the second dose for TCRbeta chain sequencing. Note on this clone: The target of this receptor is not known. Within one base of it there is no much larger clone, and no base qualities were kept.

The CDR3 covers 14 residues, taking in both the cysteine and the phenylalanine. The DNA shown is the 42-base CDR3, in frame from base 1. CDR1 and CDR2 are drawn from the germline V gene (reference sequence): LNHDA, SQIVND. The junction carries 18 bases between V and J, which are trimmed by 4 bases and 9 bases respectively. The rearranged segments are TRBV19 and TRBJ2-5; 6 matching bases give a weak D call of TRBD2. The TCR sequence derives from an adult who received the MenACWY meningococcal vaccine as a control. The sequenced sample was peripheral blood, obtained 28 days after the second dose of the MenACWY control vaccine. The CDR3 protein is CASSTGTPRRPQYF. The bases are TGTGCCAGTAGTACGGGGACTCCGAGGCGGCCCCAGTACTTC.